A selection of T cell receptor beta chains follows, all from one sample in a study of OX40 agonist ivuxolimab in advanced cancers. Data came from immunoSEQ multiplex PCR; TCRdb stores just in-frame clones and leaves some out. The table has tens of thousands of clones, approximately 81% seen once. The source material was CD4+ or CD8+ T cells sorted from blood, sampled in a trial of the OX40 agonist ivuxolimab. The receptors were sampled from an adult with an advanced solid tumor such as melanoma, head and neck, liver or kidney cancer. The CDR3 runs from the conserved cysteine through the conserved F or W. The D gene is left open where the match is weak. The listing skips clone size in some rows; elsewhere it reads once, few, many or a size class.

j_gene,v_gene,abundance,d_gene,CDR3aa,CDR3nt
TRBJ1-1,TRBV2,NA,TRBD1,CASSAGQAYTEAFF,TGTGCCAGCAGTGCCGGACAGGCCTACACTGAAGCTTTCTTT
TRBJ2-7,TRBV2,NA,NA,CASRPTLSGVFEQYF,TGTGCCAGCAGACCCACCCTGTCGGGGGTATTCGAGCAGTACTTC
TRBJ1-1,TRBV6-4,once,TRBD1,CAIERTGQGVTVRTEAFF,TGTGCCATCGAAAGAACGGGACAGGGGGTAACAGTTCGGACTGAAGCTTTCTTT
TRBJ2-2,TRBV6-6,NA,NA,CASSSLNTGELFF,TGTGCCAGCAGTTCCCTTAACACCGGGGAGCTGTTTTTT
TRBJ2-2,TRBV7-7,NA,NA,CASSSSTGPGELFF,TGTGCTAGCAGCTCCTCGACAGGTCCCGGGGAGCTGTTTTTT
TRBJ1-1,TRBV4-2,NA,NA,CASGIENTEAFF,TGTGCCAGCGGAATAGAGAACACTGAAGCTTTCTTT
TRBJ2-5,TRBV6-1,NA,NA,CASSDRGQETQYF,TGTGCCAGCAGTGACCGCGGTCAAGAGACCCAGTACTTC
TRBJ2-1,TRBV2,NA,TRBD2,CASSDGGSNEQFF,TGTGCCAGCAGTGACGGCGGGAGCAATGAGCAGTTCTTC
TRBJ2-7,TRBV6-6,NA,TRBD1,CASKNDRELYEQYF,TGTGCCAGCAAAAATGACAGGGAGTTGTACGAGCAGTACTTC
TRBJ2-5,TRBV7-7,NA,NA,CASSLLAWETQYF,TGTGCCAGCAGCTTACTAGCCTGGGAGACCCAGTACTTC
TRBJ2-5,TRBV29-1,NA,NA,CSVEEYYRQETQYF,TGCAGCGTTGAAGAATATTACCGCCAAGAGACCCAGTACTTC
TRBJ2-3,TRBV14,once,NA,CASSQNSGQRSTDTQYF,TGTGCCAGCAGCCAGAACTCCGGACAAAGAAGCACAGATACGCAGTATTTT
TRBJ1-1,TRBV7-8,NA,TRBD1,CASSLTGGYTEAFF,TGTGCCAGCAGCCTGACAGGGGGCTACACTGAAGCTTTCTTT
TRBJ2-7,TRBV5-5,NA,TRBD1,CASSSPTGPLWEQYF,TGTGCCAGCAGCTCGCCGACAGGGCCCCTCTGGGAGCAGTACTTC
TRBJ2-1,TRBV7-2,NA,NA,CASILSPADYNEQFF,TGTGCCAGCATCCTTTCCCCAGCGGACTACAATGAGCAGTTCTTC
TRBJ1-1,TRBV19,NA,NA,CASSTGFSVDLNTEAFF,TGTGCCAGTAGTACCGGATTCTCGGTGGACCTGAACACTGAAGCTTTCTTT
TRBJ2-3,TRBV6-1,NA,TRBD2,CASSDALAGGPWGTQYF,TGTGCCAGCAGTGATGCACTAGCGGGAGGGCCGTGGGGTACGCAGTATTTT
TRBJ2-5,TRBV18,NA,TRBD2,CASSPRGAGVGEQYF,TGTGCCAGCTCACCAAGGGGCGCGGGAGTAGGTGAGCAGTACTTC
TRBJ2-5,TRBV6-5,few,TRBD2,CASSYQTSGTLGTQYF,TGTGCCAGCAGTTACCAGACTAGCGGGACTTTGGGGACCCAGTACTTC
TRBJ2-1,TRBV18,NA,NA,CASSPPGSGAAYNEQFF,TGTGCCAGCTCACCACCGGGTTCGGGGGCAGCCTACAATGAGCAGTTCTTC
TRBJ2-7,TRBV27,NA,NA,CASSLGDGTYEQYF,TGTGCCAGCAGTTTAGGGGACGGAACCTACGAGCAGTACTTC
TRBJ1-1,TRBV5-1,NA,NA,CASSTGGSMNTEAFF,TGCGCCAGCAGCACGGGAGGCAGCATGAACACTGAAGCTTTCTTT
TRBJ1-3,TRBV5-1,NA,TRBD1,CASSLAATGTGNTIYF,TGCGCCAGCAGCTTGGCCGCGACAGGGACCGGAAACACCATATATTTT
TRBJ2-4,TRBV7-3,NA,NA,CASSVQPRTEKSIQYF,TGTGCCAGCAGCGTACAACCCAGGACAGAGAAAAGCATTCAGTACTTC
TRBJ2-5,TRBV5-1,NA,NA,CASSPADSQETQYF,TGCGCCAGCAGCCCGGCAGACAGCCAAGAGACCCAGTACTTC
TRBJ2-7,TRBV5-6,NA,TRBD2,CASSLGGLAGATSNEQYF,TGTGCCAGCAGCTTGGGGGGACTAGCGGGAGCGACGAGCAACGAGCAGTACTTC
TRBJ2-4,TRBV2,NA,NA,CASSEDGKGSKNIQYF,TGTGCCAGCAGTGAAGATGGTAAAGGGTCCAAAAACATTCAGTACTTC
TRBJ2-3,TRBV19,once,NA,CASRTRRITDTQYF,TGTGCCAGCCGGACCCGACGAATCACAGATACGCAGTATTTT
TRBJ2-3,TRBV4-2,NA,NA,CASSQDSIAAADTQYF,TGTGCCAGCAGCCAAGATAGTATTGCCGCGGCAGATACGCAGTATTTT
TRBJ2-5,TRBV5-1,few,NA,CASSFQETQYF,TGCGCCAGCAGCTTCCAAGAGACCCAGTACTTC
TRBJ1-2,TRBV5-6,NA,NA,CASSSIQIYGYTF,TGTGCCAGCAGCTCGATACAGATATATGGCTACACCTTC
TRBJ1-3,TRBV7-9,NA,NA,CASSFASAVSGNTIYF,TGTGCCAGCAGCTTCGCGTCCGCCGTCTCTGGAAACACCATATATTTT
TRBJ1-2,TRBV5-4,NA,TRBD1,CASSLPGQPGAGDGYTF,TGTGCCAGCAGCCTTCCGGGACAGCCGGGCGCCGGGGATGGCTACACCTTC
TRBJ1-4,TRBV5-1,NA,NA,CASSSDGNEKLFF,TGCGCCAGCAGCTCGGACGGGAATGAAAAACTGTTTTTT
TRBJ2-1,TRBV30,NA,NA,CAWNQPSSYNEQFF,TGTGCCTGGAATCAGCCTAGCTCCTACAATGAGCAGTTCTTC
TRBJ1-2,TRBV6-5,few,NA,CASSYLTGHSGYTF,TGTGCCAGCAGTTATCTCACCGGACATTCGGGCTACACCTTC
TRBJ1-1,TRBV5-1,NA,NA,CASSQYPHTEAFF,TGCGCCAGCAGCCAATACCCCCACACTGAAGCTTTCTTT
TRBJ2-1,TRBV4-3,NA,TRBD2,CASSQDLWASGYNEQFF,TGCGCCAGCAGCCAAGATCTTTGGGCTAGCGGATACAATGAGCAGTTCTTC
TRBJ2-4,TRBV19,NA,NA,CASSIWVLENIQYF,TGTGCCAGTAGTATTTGGGTTCTTGAGAACATTCAGTACTTC
TRBJ2-4,TRBV4-1,NA,TRBD1,CASSIIRDSKNIQYF,TGCGCCAGCAGCATCATCCGGGACAGCAAAAACATTCAGTACTTC
TRBJ1-1,TRBV25-1,few,TRBD1,CASSAPGTGEIRAFF,TGTGCCAGCAGTGCCCCCGGGACAGGGGAGATAAGAGCTTTCTTT
TRBJ2-2,TRBV5-5,NA,NA,CASSFGVYGELFF,TGTGCCAGCAGCTTTGGTGTTTACGGGGAGCTGTTTTTT
TRBJ1-2,TRBV4-2,NA,NA,CASSQDWGSSYGYTF,TGTGCCAGCAGCCAAGATTGGGGATCTAGCTATGGCTACACCTTC
TRBJ2-3,TRBV30,few,NA,CAWTPHTDTQYF,TGTGCCTGGACCCCACACACAGATACGCAGTATTTT
TRBJ2-1,TRBV5-5,NA,NA,CASSLAVGSNEQFF,TGTGCCAGCAGCTTGGCCGTGGGGTCGAATGAGCAGTTCTTC
TRBJ1-5,TRBV19,NA,NA,CASKGQTSNQPQHF,TGTGCCAGTAAGGGGCAGACAAGCAATCAGCCCCAGCATTTT
TRBJ2-1,TRBV13,NA,TRBD2,CASSLSGGIYEQFF,TGTGCCAGCAGCTTATCGGGAGGGATCTATGAGCAGTTCTTC